Presented here are 6 T cell receptor beta chains from one specimen sequenced in a study of T cell responses to AZD1222 COVID-19 vaccine. Sequencing used immunoSEQ multiplex PCR; TCRdb keeps in-frame clones, though not all of them. This sample has some 150,000 clones, with over 75% found just once. The source material was peripheral blood, sampled on day 0 of AZD1222 vaccination. Receptors were obtained from an adult in good health.

This chain uses TRBV27 with TRBJ2-7; possible D gene TRBD2, 7 bases. The CDR3 has 14 amino acids. CDR1 and CDR2 from the germline V gene are MNHEY and SMNVEV (reference sequence). Trimming shortened V by 7 bases and J by 3 bases, and 16 bases separated the two germline ends. The CDR3 nucleotides read TGTGCCAGCAAGGGGGGGAGTGCCTACTACGAGCAGTACTTC. It is translated as CASKGGSAYYEQYF.

This clone was seen only once. The chain uses TRBV18 and TRBJ1-2; D gene uncertain. This CDR3 spans 16 amino acids. With 5 bases removed from V and 8 bases from J, the gap between germline ends came to 24 bases. CDR1 KGHSH and CDR2 LQKENI come from the germline V gene. The CDR3, as DNA: TGTGCCAGCTCATCCCAGGATTTTGGGAGCTGGCGGGGCTACACCTTC. It encodes CASSSQDFGSWRGYTF.

The chain has TRBV29-1 and TRBJ1-2; D remains unclear. V lost 6 bases to trimming and J lost 6 bases, with 11 bases between them. The germline CDR1 and CDR2 sequences are SQVTM and ANQGSEA. This CDR3 spans 11 amino acids. Written as DNA, the CDR3 is TGCAGCGTCCGGCGAATCGATGGCTACACCTTC. Its translation is CSVRRIDGYTF.

The V and J genes are TRBV28 and TRBJ1-1; TRBD1 might be the D (5 bases). This CDR3 region has 12 residues. Germline V gene data show CDR1 as MDHEN and CDR2 as SYDVKM. Trimming shortened V by 6 bases and J by 6 bases, and 11 bases separated the two germline ends. The CDR3 reads CASRPGISEAFF. For the CDR3, the DNA is TGTGCCAGCAGACCAGGGATCTCTGAAGCTTTCTTT.

The V call is TRBV5-1, the J call TRBJ1-1, with D tentatively TRBD1 (6 bases). Germline values: CDR1 SGHRS, CDR2 YFSETQ. Trimming stripped 0 bases from V and 6 bases from J, with 12 bases between. The CDR3 is 14 residues long. The CDR3 spells CASSLDPGAAEAFF. The CDR3 region has the DNA TGCGCCAGCAGCTTGGATCCGGGGGCCGCTGAAGCTTTCTTT.

This clone was recorded once. The V gene is TRBV4-2, the J gene TRBJ2-1; D unresolved. V lost 0 bases and J 2 bases, leaving 11 bases between the germline ends. Germline V CDR1 and CDR2: LGHNA, YNFKEQ. This CDR3 contains 16 residues. The CDR3 here is CASSQDRSVPYNEQFF. CDR3 nucleotide sequence: TGTGCCAGCAGCCAAGATCGGTCAGTTCCCTACAATGAGCAGTTCTTC.